The next 22 T cell receptor beta chains were all read from a single sample in a study of T cells in Graves' hyperthyroidism and ophthalmopathy. The source material, RNA transcripts, was used to amplify TCR beta CDR3 regions. TCR CDR3 underwent first-round RT-PCR with the HTBI primer set. TCRdb re-called the multiplex PCR reads with MiXCR, one entry per CDR3 protein. The sample contains 600,000 to 700,000 distinct CDR3 sequences, about 45% of which appear only once. Material for sequencing was peripheral blood or thyroid tissue (not recorded which). These TCRs come from an adult man with Graves' disease, either hyperthyroidism or ophthalmopathy (not recorded which).

This chain uses TRBV7-9 with TRBJ2-5, with 11 bases lining up with TRBD1. The J call may not be correct, given that the DNA end is closer to TRBJ2-7. The CDR3 spans 16 residues. Germline V gene lookup returns CDR1 SEHNR and CDR2 FQNEAQ (reference sequence). In DNA form, the CDR3 reads TGTGCCAGCAGCTTCGCTGGACAGGGGGCTACCTACGAGCAGTACTTC. Its translation: CASSFAGQGATYEQYF.

The chain links TRBV2 to TRBJ2-5, with D possibly matching TRBD1 (6 bases). CDR3 length: 15 amino acids. V was pared by 1 base and J by 5 bases, with 14 bases between. From germline, CDR1 is SNHLY and CDR2 FYNNEI. CDR3 coding DNA: TGTGCCAGCAGTGAAGTTGGGGGCAGGGAGGAGACCCAGTACTTC. It encodes CASSEVGGREETQYF.

This clonotype was counted at least ten times. CDR3 region: CASSPRAQPQHF. CDR3 DNA sequence: TGTGCCAGCAGTCCGAGGGCACAGCCCCAGCATTTT. This chain links TRBV2 with TRBJ1-5; D is ambiguous. Germline CDR1 reads SNHLY; CDR2 reads FYNNEI. This CDR3 has 12 residues. The V end lost 5 bases, the J end lost 7 bases, and 9 bases lay between the germline ends.

The gene calls are TRBV6-1 and TRBJ1-1, with D possibly matching TRBD1 (6 bases). Trimming removed 7 bases at V and 3 bases at J, with 15 bases between. The CDR3 extends over 14 amino acids. CDR1 MNHNS and CDR2 SASEGT come from the germline V gene. The CDR3 spells CASTLQGLDTEAFF. The CDR3 region has the DNA TGTGCCAGCACCTTACAGGGCCTGGACACTGAAGCTTTCTTT.

J is TRBJ1-5 and V is TRBV10-3; TRBD1 matches 8 bases. The CDR3 extends over 15 amino acids. CDR1 is ENHRY, CDR2 SYGVKD, per germline. V lost 4 bases, J lost 7 bases, and 9 bases stayed unmatched. DNA for the CDR3: TGTGCCATCAGTGGAGCCCCAGGGGGCGGACAGCCCCAGCATTTT. Translation: CAISGAPGGGQPQHF.

This clonotype was observed a few times. This chain connects TRBV6-5 to TRBJ2-5; D gene uncertain. The germline CDR1 and CDR2 sequences are MNHEY and SVGAGI. The CDR3 runs 12 residues. Deletions cut 10 bases from V and 0 bases from J, with 9 bases between. CDR3 DNA sequence: TGTGCCACCCACATGTACCAAGAGACCCAGTACTTC. Translation: CATHMYQETQYF.

This clonotype was counted at least ten times. The gene calls are TRBV7-6 and TRBJ1-1; weak D call: TRBD1 (5 bases). V was clipped by 3 bases and J by 5 bases, with 16 bases between them. The CDR3 spans 15 residues. Germline assignment: CDR1 SGHVS and CDR2 FNYEAQ. CDR3 DNA sequence: TGTGCCAGCAGCTTGTACGAGGGGCTGGGGACTGAAGCTTTCTTT. The encoded protein is CASSLYEGLGTEAFF.

The table lists this clonotype with a few counts. This rearrangement joins TRBV9 to TRBJ2-7; 8 positions match TRBD2. CDR1 is SGDLS, CDR2 YYNGEE, per germline. There are 16 residues in the CDR3. Trimming at V came to 3 bases and at J to 1 base, leaving 9 bases not matched to a gene. CDR3 amino acids: CASSARIAGKSYEQYF. The DNA for the CDR3 is TGTGCCAGCAGCGCTCGTATAGCGGGAAAATCCTACGAGCAGTACTTC.

Concerning this clonotype itself: Given a far larger clone just one base away, this is likely a sequencing read error. The J gene is TRBJ2-5, the V gene TRBV12-3 or TRBV12-4, with 10 bases fitting TRBD1. V dropped 6 bases and J dropped 6; count of bases not matched to a gene: 4. The CDR3 is 13 amino acids. The DNA for the CDR3 is TGTGCCAGCAGCCCGGGACAGGGGAAGACCCAGTACTTC. Translated: CASSPGQGKTQYF.

In its sample, this clonotype was seen many times. The chain couples TRBV7-2 to TRBJ2-2, with 7 bases identical to TRBD1. The CDR3 has 15 residues. Germline assignment: CDR1 SGHTA and CDR2 FQGNSA. Trimming cost V 0 bases and J 6 bases; bases outside gene matches: 4. CDR3 coding DNA: TGTGCCAGCAGCTTAGCTCTAGGGGGCGCCGGGGAGCTGTTTTTT. Its protein is CASSLALGGAGELFF.

The chain joins TRBV11-1 to TRBJ2-7; a possible D gene is TRBD1 (6 bases). The CDR3 covers 17 residues. The germline CDR1 and CDR2 sequences are SGHAT and FQDESV (reference sequence). V was trimmed by 5 bases and J by 3 bases, leaving 23 bases between them. The CDR3 spells CASSPPLARDIYYEQYF. The DNA for the CDR3 is TGTGCCAGCAGCCCCCCTCTTGCAAGGGACATCTACTACGAGCAGTACTTC.

This clonotype showed up many times. The rearrangement links TRBV29-1 to TRBJ1-2; D not resolved. The V gene lost 1 base and the J gene lost 4 bases, with 7 bases spanning the gap. The CDR3 extends over 12 amino acids. The germline CDR1 and CDR2 sequences are SQVTM and ANQGSEA. CDR3 amino acids: CSVEGEVYGYTF. CDR3 coding DNA: TGCAGCGTTGAAGGAGAGGTCTATGGCTACACCTTC.

For the CDR3, the DNA is TGTGCCAGCAGGCTTCAGCGGAACGAGCAGTACTTC. Its translation is CASRLQRNEQYF. The gene calls are TRBV2 and TRBJ2-7; the D gene is possibly TRBD2 (5 bases). Germline CDR1 is SNHLY and CDR2 is FYNNEI. The CDR3 runs 12 residues. Trimming cost V 6 bases and J 5 bases, with 11 bases left between them.

The genes are TRBV6-5 and TRBJ2-2; tentative D call: TRBD2 (5 bases). The ends were cut back, 0 bases at V and 6 bases at J, with 11 bases in the middle. CDR1 is MNHEY, CDR2 SVGAGI, per germline. The CDR3 covers 15 residues. The CDR3 nucleotides are TGTGCCAGCAGTTACTCGCAGATGGAGGCCGGGGAGCTGTTTTTT. It specifies CASSYSQMEAGELFF.

The gene calls are TRBV7-3 and TRBJ1-1, with D unclear. CDR1 is SGHTA, CDR2 FQGTGA, per germline. This CDR3 comprises 15 residues. The ends were cut back, 6 bases at V and 0 bases at J, with 14 bases in the middle. CDR3 bases: TGTGCCAGCAGTTTCCGGGAAGGAATGAACACTGAAGCTTTCTTT. Translating gives CASSFREGMNTEAFF.

This chain connects TRBV7-3 to TRBJ2-7, with D maybe TRBD1 (6 bases). Germline V gene sequence: CDR1 SGHTA, CDR2 FQGTGA. This CDR3 has 11 residues. The CDR3 here is CASSQGTHKVV. In DNA form, the CDR3 reads TGTGCCAGCAGCCAGGGGACACACAAGGTGGTC.

CDR3 nucleotides: TGTGCCAGCAGCTCCATTTTGGGTCGGATGAACACTGAAGCTTTCTTT. Encoded protein: CASSSILGRMNTEAFF. V is TRBV7-9 and J is TRBJ1-1; D call uncertain. Deletions cut 4 bases from V and 0 bases from J, with 15 bases between. The CDR3 contains 16 residues. Germline V gives CDR1 SEHNR, CDR2 FQNEAQ (reference sequence).

This clonotype has a handful of counts. The genes are TRBV6-1 and TRBJ1-6; D is uncertain. The ends were cut back, 4 bases at V and 7 bases at J, with 5 bases in the middle. CDR3 length: 12 residues. In germline, CDR1 is MNHNS, CDR2 SASEGT. In DNA form, the CDR3 reads TGTGCCAGCAGTGGTCGGAATTCACCCCTCCACTTT. Amino acid sequence: CASSGRNSPLHF.

This chain joins TRBV20-1 and TRBJ1-5, with a possible D match to TRBD1 (5 bases). This CDR3 comprises 17 residues. V shed 5 bases and J shed 0 bases, with 20 bases lying between them. Germline V gene sequence: CDR1 DFQATT, CDR2 SNEGSKA (reference sequence). CDR3 nucleotide sequence: TGCAGTGCTCCAAGTCACCGGGACTGGTATAGCAATCAGCCCCAGCATTTT. Protein sequence: CSAPSHRDWYSNQPQHF.

In regard to this clonotype: Germline and junction disagree at one end, which may indicate a read error. V gene TRBV20-1 combines with J gene TRBJ2-7, with 10 bases identical to TRBD2. The length of the CDR3 is 15 residues. Germline V gene sequence: CDR1 DFQATT, CDR2 SNEGSKA (reference sequence). CDR3 sequence reads: CSAREASGSSYGQYF. The CDR3 DNA reads as TGCAGTGCTAGAGAGGCTAGCGGGAGCTCCTACGGGCAGTACTTC.

This chain joins TRBV7-2 and TRBJ2-7; 12 bases map to TRBD2. The CDR3 covers 17 residues. J lost 5 bases, V lost 4 bases, and 12 bases had no gene match. Germline CDR1 reads SGHTA; CDR2 reads FQGNSA. The CDR3 region is CASSWRLAGVPKHEQYF. CDR3 sequence (DNA): TGTGCCAGCAGCTGGCGACTAGCGGGAGTCCCCAAGCACGAGCAGTACTTC. Supplemented by reference TRBV7-2 and TRBJ2-7, the full variable domain reads GAGVSQSPSNKVTEKGKDVELRCDPISGHTALYWYRQSLGQGLEFLIYFQGNSAPDKSGLPSDRFSAERTGGSVSTLTIQRTQQEDSAVYLCASSWRLAGVPKHEQYFGPGTRLTVT.

The gene calls are TRBV19 and TRBJ1-5, with 8 bases lining up with TRBD1. The V segment lost 7 bases and the J segment 0 bases; nucleotides outside the gene matches: 11. The CDR3 length is 17 residues. Germline CDR1 and CDR2: LNHDA and SQIVND (reference sequence). In nucleotides, the CDR3 is TGTGCCAGTATGTCCCTACCCGGACAGGGTAGCAATCAGCCCCAGCATTTT. Its protein is CASMSLPGQGSNQPQHF. The complete variable domain, with remaining parts taken from reference TRBV19 and TRBJ1-5, reads DGGITQSPKYLFRKEGQNVTLSCEQNLNHDAMYWYRQDPGQGLRLIYYSQIVNDFQKGDIAEGYSVSREKKESFPLTVTSAQKNPTAFYLCASMSLPGQGSNQPQHFGDGTRLSIL.